The 14 T cell receptor beta chains below were found in one sample sequenced in a study of shared clonotypes between healthy human individuals. Profiling relied on immunoSEQ multiplex PCR, and the TCRdb table lists in-frame clones only, not all of them. Here the sample spans over a million clones, over 95% being singletons. The source material was naive CD4+ T cells sorted from blood. Stated subset: CD45RA+ positively selected. These receptors all come from a man aged 25 to 45 in good health.

The chain couples TRBV5-1 to TRBJ1-1; D call uncertain. V was clipped by 0 bases and J by 9 bases, with 9 bases between them. This CDR3 spans 12 amino acids. The germline V gene has CDR1 SGHRS and CDR2 YFSETQ. The CDR3 loop is CASSLDLTQAFF. Written as DNA, the CDR3 is TGCGCCAGCAGCTTGGACTTGACCCAAGCTTTCTTT.

The chain uses TRBV14 and TRBJ1-2; D gene ambiguous. Germline assignment: CDR1 SGHDN and CDR2 FVKESK. V was pared by 0 bases and J by 6 bases, with 14 bases between. The CDR3 covers 15 residues. The CDR3 DNA reads as TGTGCCAGCAGCCAAGATTTGATACCGGCGGATGGCTACACCTTC. Protein product: CASSQDLIPADGYTF.

This sequence joins TRBV18 and TRBJ2-3; no firm D call. The germline V gene has CDR1 KGHSH and CDR2 LQKENI. This CDR3 has 15 residues. Trimming took 0 bases from V and 2 from J, leaving 9 bases between them. The CDR3 reads CASSPPTEFTDTQYF. The CDR3 DNA follows: TGTGCCAGCTCACCACCGACGGAATTCACAGATACGCAGTATTTT. Filled out from reference TRBV18 and TRBJ2-3, the complete variable domain reads NAGVMQNPRHLVRRRGQEARLRCSPMKGHSHVYWYRQLPEEGLKFMVYLQKENIIDESGMPKERFSAEFPKEGPSILRIQQVVRGDSAAYFCASSPPTEFTDTQYFGPGTRLTVL.

The chain uses TRBV25-1 and TRBJ1-3; possible D gene TRBD1, 5 bases. The CDR3 has 15 amino acids. Trimming took off 1 base at V and 4 bases at J, with 11 bases between the two ends. The germline gives CDR1 MGHDK, CDR2 SYGVNS. The CDR3 coding sequence is TGTGCCAGCAGTGAATCTGGGGGTGCGGGAAACACCATATATTTT. Its protein product is CASSESGGAGNTIYF.

The chain has TRBV25-1 and TRBJ2-1, with a tentative D call TRBD1 (6 bases). Germline values: CDR1 MGHDK, CDR2 SYGVNS. The CDR3 totals 15 residues. Trimming stripped 4 bases from V and 4 bases from J, with 14 bases between. The CDR3 nucleotides read TGTGCCAGCAGTGGAGGGGGAGCGCCATACAATGAGCAGTTCTTC. It encodes CASSGGGAPYNEQFF.

As for this clone: The same CDR3 arises from other DNA sequences in this sample as well. The chain combines TRBV9 with TRBJ1-2; tentatively, D is TRBD1 (5 bases). Per germline, CDR1 SGDLS and CDR2 YYNGEE. CDR3 length: 14 amino acids. V lost 3 bases, J lost 0 bases, and 9 bases lay in between. CDR3: CASSAQGANYGYTF. DNA for the CDR3: TGTGCCAGCAGCGCACAAGGGGCTAACTATGGCTACACCTTC.

This clone appeared once. In DNA form, the CDR3 reads TGTGCCAGCAGGATGCCGGGACAGGGGCGCTACGAGCAGTACTTC. Translating it yields CASRMPGQGRYEQYF. The chain carries TRBV6-5 and TRBJ2-7; 10 nucleotides line up with TRBD1. Germline values: CDR1 MNHEY, CDR2 SVGAGI. The CDR3 is 15 amino acids. V gave up 6 bases and J gave up 3 bases; unmatched junction bases: 8.

As for this clone: This CDR3 is also generated by other DNA sequences in the sample. V and J are TRBV28 and TRBJ2-3, with D uncertain. CDR3 size: 13 residues. Per the germline V gene, CDR1 is MDHEN and CDR2 is SYDVKM. Between the trimmed V and J ends, which lost 5 bases and 0 bases, there was a span of 6 bases. CDR3 protein: CASSLYSTDTQYF. The CDR3 DNA is TGTGCCAGCAGTCTATATAGCACAGATACGCAGTATTTT.

The gene calls are TRBV19 and TRBJ2-3, with a possible D match to TRBD1 (6 bases). Germline lookup yields CDR1 LNHDA and CDR2 SQIVND (reference sequence). The CDR3 is 15 amino acids. Trimming took 6 bases from V and 5 from J, leaving 18 bases between them. The CDR3 DNA is TGTGCCAGTAGACGCGTCCCAGGGGTTGTAGATACGCAGTATTTT. This sequence encodes CASRRVPGVVDTQYF.

V and J are TRBV10-3 and TRBJ2-1; D is undetermined. This CDR3 has 14 residues. CDR1 is ENHRY, CDR2 SYGVKD, per germline. V gave up 5 bases and J gave up 1 base, with 9 bases separating them. The DNA of the CDR3 is TGTGCCATCAGTACTGGGCTGTCCTACAATGAGCAGTTCTTC. Protein: CAISTGLSYNEQFF.

This sequence joins TRBV28 and TRBJ1-1; tentatively, D is TRBD1 (5 bases). This CDR3 is built from 17 residues. Trimming left V 6 bases short and J 7 bases short, with 27 bases between. CDR1 and CDR2 (germline): MDHEN, SYDVKM. The CDR3, as DNA: TGTGCCAGCAGAACCCACCGGGACTGGCATTATAGGATTGAAGCTTTCTTT. Protein: CASRTHRDWHYRIEAFF.

The chain is built from TRBV5-1 and TRBJ1-4; tentatively, D is TRBD1 (6 bases). The CDR3 covers 14 residues. V lost 3 bases to trimming and J lost 7 bases, with 13 bases between them. Germline values: CDR1 SGHRS, CDR2 YFSETQ. The CDR3 loop reads CASSWTDGSEKLFF. In DNA form, the CDR3 reads TGCGCCAGCAGCTGGACAGACGGGAGTGAAAAACTGTTTTTT.

The V and J genes are TRBV7-9 and TRBJ2-7; D ambiguous. Trimming stripped 3 bases from V and 4 bases from J, with 13 bases between. CDR3 size: 14 residues. Germline values: CDR1 SEHNR, CDR2 FQNEAQ (reference sequence). The CDR3 DNA sequence: TGTGCCAGCAGCTTCCCTCCGGACGGGTACGAGCAGTACTTC. Protein: CASSFPPDGYEQYF. Variable domain in full (rest from reference TRBV7-9 and TRBJ2-7): DTGVSQNPRHKITKRGQNVTFRCDPISEHNRLYWYRQTLGQGPEFLTYFQNEAQLEKSRLLSDRFSAERPKGSFSTLEIQRTEQGDSAMYLCASSFPPDGYEQYFGPGTRLTVT.

The rearrangement uses TRBV7-4 and TRBJ2-3; D call uncertain. V was clipped by 4 bases and J by 5 bases, with 4 bases between them. CDR3 length equals 11 residues. Germline V gene data show CDR1 as SGHVT and CDR2 as SQSDAQ. The CDR3 DNA is TGTGCCAGCAGCTCAAAAGATACGCAGTATTTT. This sequence encodes CASSSKDTQYF.